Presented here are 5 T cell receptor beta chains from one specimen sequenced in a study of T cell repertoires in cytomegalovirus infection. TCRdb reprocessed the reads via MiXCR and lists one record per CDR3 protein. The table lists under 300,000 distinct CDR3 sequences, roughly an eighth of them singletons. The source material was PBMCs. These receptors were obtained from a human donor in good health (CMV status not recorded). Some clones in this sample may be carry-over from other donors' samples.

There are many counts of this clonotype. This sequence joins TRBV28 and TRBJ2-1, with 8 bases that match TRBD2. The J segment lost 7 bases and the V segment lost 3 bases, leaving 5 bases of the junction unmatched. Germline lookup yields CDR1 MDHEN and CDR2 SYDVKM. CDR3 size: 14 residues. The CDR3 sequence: CASSFPGGGNEQFF. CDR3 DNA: TGTGCCAGCAGTTTCCCGGGAGGGGGGAATGAGCAGTTCTTC. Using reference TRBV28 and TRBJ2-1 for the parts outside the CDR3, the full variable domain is DVKVTQSSRYLVKRTGEKVFLECVQDMDHENMFWYRQDPGLGLRLIYFSYDVKMKEKGDIPEGYSVSREKKERFSLILESASTNQTSMYLCASSFPGGGNEQFFGPGTRLTVL.

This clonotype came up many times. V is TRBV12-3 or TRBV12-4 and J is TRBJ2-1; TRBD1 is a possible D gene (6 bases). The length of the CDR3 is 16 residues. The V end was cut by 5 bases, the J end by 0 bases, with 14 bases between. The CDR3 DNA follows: TGTGCCAGCAGTCGCCGAGGGGGTAGCTCCTACAATGAGCAGTTCTTC. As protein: CASSRRGGSSYNEQFF.

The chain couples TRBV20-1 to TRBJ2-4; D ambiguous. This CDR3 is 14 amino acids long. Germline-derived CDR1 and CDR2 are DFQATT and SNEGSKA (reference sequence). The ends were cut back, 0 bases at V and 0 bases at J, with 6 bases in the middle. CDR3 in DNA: TGCAGTGCTAGAGAGTCACGAGCCAAAAACATTCAGTACTTC. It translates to CSARESRAKNIQYF.

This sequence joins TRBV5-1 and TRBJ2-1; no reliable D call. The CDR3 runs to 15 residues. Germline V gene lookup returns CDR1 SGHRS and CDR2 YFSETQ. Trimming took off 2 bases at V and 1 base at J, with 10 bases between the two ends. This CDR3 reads CASSFSGPSYNEQFF. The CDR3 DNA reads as TGCGCCAGCAGCTTCAGTGGACCATCCTACAATGAGCAGTTCTTC.

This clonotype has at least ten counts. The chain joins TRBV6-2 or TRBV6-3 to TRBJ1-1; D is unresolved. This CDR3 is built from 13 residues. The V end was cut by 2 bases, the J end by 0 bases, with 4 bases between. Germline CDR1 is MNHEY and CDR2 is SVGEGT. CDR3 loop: CASSYQMNTEAFF. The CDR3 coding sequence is TGTGCCAGCAGTTACCAGATGAACACTGAAGCTTTCTTT.